This T cell receptor beta chain was sequenced in a study of blood T cell repertoires in COVID-19. CDR1 and CDR2 from the germline V gene are MDHEN and SYDVKM. The CDR3 is made up of 15 amino acids. V gave up 5 bases and J gave up 2 bases, with 15 bases separating them. TCRdb's table, derived via immunoSEQ multiplex PCR, lists solely in-frame clones and lacks some. The top ten hold over 4% of the sample, which has about 60,000 clones, almost 90% seen once. V gene TRBV28 combines with J gene TRBJ1-2, with D perhaps matching TRBD1 (5 bases). The receptor's source is a man aged 55-75 years with acute or convalescent COVID-19. Sequencing input: peripheral blood. CDR3 nucleotide sequence: TGTGCCAGCAGTCTTACGGACACGGTAAACTATGGCTACACCTTC. It yields the protein CASSLTDTVNYGYTF.